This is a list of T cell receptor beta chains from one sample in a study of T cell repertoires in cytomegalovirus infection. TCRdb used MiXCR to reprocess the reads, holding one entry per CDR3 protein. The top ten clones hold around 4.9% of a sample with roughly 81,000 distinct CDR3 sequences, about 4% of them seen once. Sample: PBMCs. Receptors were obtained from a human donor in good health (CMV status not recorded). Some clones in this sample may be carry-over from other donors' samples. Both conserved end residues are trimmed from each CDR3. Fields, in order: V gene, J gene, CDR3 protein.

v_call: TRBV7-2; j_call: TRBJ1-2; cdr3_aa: ASSPGQGAPYGYT
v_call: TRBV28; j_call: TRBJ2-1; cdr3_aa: ASRGGAHNEQF
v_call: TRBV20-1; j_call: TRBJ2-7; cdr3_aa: SARFGARGYEQY
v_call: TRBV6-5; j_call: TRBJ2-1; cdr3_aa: ASFKTGGAEYEQF
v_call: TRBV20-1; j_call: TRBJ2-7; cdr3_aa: SARGGGSSYEQY
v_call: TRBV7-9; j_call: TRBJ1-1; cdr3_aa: ASSLGVWVRGTEAF
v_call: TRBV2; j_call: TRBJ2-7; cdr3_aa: ASSFTRESYEQY
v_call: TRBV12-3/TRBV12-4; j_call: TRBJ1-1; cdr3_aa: ASSPGTGSETF
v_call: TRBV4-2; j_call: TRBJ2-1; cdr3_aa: ASSQDLVFRGQSPDEQF
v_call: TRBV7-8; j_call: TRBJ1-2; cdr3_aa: ASSRFTEGNYGYT
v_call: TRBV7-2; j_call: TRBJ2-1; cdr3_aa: ASSLAYRGLAGLLQF
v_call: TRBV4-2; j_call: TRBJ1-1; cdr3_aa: ASSQEGRLMNTEAF
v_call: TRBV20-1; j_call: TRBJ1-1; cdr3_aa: SAREARTGRNTEAF
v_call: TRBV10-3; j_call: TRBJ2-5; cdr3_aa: AISGSGLETQY
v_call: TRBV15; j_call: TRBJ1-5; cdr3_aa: ATSNGGGTQPQH
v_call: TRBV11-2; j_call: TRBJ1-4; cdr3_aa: ASTTLHTGREKLF
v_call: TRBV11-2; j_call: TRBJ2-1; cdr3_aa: ASSFNTGYNEQF
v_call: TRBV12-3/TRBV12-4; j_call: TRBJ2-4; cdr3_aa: ASSLATLRGPKNIQY
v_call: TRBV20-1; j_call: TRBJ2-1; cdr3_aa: SAQAPALTEQF
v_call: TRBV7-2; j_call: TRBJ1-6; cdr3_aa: ASSLVYRDSPLH
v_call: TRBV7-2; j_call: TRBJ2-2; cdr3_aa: ASSPGQGVGGELF
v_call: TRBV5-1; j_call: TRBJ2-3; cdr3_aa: ASSLIPWTGLTDTQY
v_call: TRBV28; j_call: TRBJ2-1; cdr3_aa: ASSTNHRNEQF
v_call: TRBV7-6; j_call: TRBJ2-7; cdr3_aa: ASSIGQGLYEQY
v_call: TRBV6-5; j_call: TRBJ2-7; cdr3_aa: ASSIPGTGYYEQY
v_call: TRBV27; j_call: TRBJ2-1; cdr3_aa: ASSTKTSGVRYNEQF